The T cell receptor beta chain under discussion was sequenced for a study of cytomegalovirus exposure and HLA in healthy donors. CDR3 length equals 15 residues. Looked up from germline, CDR1 is WSHSY and CDR2 is SAAADI. Primers: 60 Vbeta forward and 13 Jbeta reverse. Profiling relied on immunoSEQ multiplex PCR, and the TCRdb table lists in-frame clones only, not all of them. The top ten clones hold approximately 0.3% of a sample with 250,000 to 350,000 clones, 75% to 85% of them seen once. Study-wide points: HLA alleles were associated with 15,000 to 20,000 TCR beta sequences in a later analysis at 0.05 false discovery rate. Across donors, presence/absence analyses took sequencing depth to be roughly uniform.

Regarding this clone: What it binds is unknown.

The genes are TRBV10-2 and TRBJ2-5, with 10 positions matching TRBD2. The DNA matches TRBJ2-7 better at its end, which makes the J call doubtful. The receptor's source is a girl aged 2 to 10 in good health and CMV-seronegative. The sample taken for sequencing was PBMCs. CDR3 sequence (DNA): TGCGCCAGCAGTGAGTTTACTAGCGGGAAAAACGAGCAGTACTTC. This encodes CASSEFTSGKNEQYF.